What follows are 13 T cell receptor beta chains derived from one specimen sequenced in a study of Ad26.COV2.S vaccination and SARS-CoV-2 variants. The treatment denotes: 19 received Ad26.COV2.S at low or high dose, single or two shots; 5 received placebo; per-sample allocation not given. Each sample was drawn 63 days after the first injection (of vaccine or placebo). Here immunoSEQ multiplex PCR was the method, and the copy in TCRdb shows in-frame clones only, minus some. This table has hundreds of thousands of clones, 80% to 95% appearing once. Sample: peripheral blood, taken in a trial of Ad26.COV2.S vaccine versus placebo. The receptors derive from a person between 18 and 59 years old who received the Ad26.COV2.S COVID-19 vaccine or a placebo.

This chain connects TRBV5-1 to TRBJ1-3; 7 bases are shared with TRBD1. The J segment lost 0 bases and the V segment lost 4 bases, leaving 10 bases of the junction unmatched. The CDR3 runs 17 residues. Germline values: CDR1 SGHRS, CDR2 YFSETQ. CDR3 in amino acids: CASSPGQTRISGNTIYF. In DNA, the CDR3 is TGCGCCAGCAGCCCGGGACAGACACGTATCTCTGGAAACACCATATATTTT. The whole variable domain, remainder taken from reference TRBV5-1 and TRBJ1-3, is KAGVTQTPRYLIKTRGQQVTLSCSPISGHRSVSWYQQTPGQGLQFLFEYFSETQRNKGNFPGRFSGRQFSNSRSEMNVSTLELGDSALYLCASSPGQTRISGNTIYFGEGSWLTVV.

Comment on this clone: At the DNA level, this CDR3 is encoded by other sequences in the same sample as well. The CDR3 DNA reads as TGCGCCAGCAGCCAAGACAGGACTAACTATGGCTACACCTTC. It codes for CASSQDRTNYGYTF. The chain joins TRBV4-3 to TRBJ1-2; D is undetermined. The CDR3 sequence is 14 residues long. Germline V lookup: CDR1 LGHNA, CDR2 YSLEER. Between the trimmed V and J ends, which lost 0 bases and 0 bases, there was a span of 5 bases.

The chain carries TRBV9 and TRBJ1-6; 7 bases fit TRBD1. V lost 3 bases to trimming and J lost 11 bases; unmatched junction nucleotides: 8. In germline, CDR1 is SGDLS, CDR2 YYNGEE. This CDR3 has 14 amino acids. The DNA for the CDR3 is TGTGCCAGCAGCGACAGGGGCCCGGCGGCACCCCTCCACTTT. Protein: CASSDRGPAAPLHF.

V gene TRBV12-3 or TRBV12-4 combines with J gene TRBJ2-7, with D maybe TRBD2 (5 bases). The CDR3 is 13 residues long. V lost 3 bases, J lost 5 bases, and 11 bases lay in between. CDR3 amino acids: CASSLTTIHEQYF. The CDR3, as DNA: TGTGCCAGCAGTTTGACTACTATCCACGAGCAGTACTTC.

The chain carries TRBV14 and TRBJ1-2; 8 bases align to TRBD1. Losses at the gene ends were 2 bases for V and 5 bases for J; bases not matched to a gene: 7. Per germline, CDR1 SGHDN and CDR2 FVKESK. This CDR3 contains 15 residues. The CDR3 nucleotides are TGTGCCAGCAGCCAACAGAACACAGGGGGTTATGGCTACACCTTC. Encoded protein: CASSQQNTGGYGYTF.

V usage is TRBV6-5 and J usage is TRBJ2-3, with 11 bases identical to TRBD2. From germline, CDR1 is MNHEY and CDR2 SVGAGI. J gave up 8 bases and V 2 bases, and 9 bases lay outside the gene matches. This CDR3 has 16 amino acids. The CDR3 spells CASSYTSGSTLGTQYF. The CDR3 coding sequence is TGTGCCAGCAGTTACACTAGCGGGAGCACCTTAGGTACGCAGTATTTT.

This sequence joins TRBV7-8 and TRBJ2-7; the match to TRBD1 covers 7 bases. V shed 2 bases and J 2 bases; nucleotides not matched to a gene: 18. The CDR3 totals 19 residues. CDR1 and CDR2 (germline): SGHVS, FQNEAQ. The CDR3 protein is CASSLIGATGQHLPYEQYF. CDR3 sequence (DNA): TGTGCCAGCAGCTTAATTGGGGCCACGGGACAGCACCTTCCCTACGAGCAGTACTTC.

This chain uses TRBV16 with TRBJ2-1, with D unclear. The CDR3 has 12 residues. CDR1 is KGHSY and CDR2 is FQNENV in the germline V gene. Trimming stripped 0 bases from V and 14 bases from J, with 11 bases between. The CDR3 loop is CASSQSGQEEFF. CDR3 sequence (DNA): TGTGCCAGCAGCCAATCTGGGCAGGAAGAGTTCTTC.

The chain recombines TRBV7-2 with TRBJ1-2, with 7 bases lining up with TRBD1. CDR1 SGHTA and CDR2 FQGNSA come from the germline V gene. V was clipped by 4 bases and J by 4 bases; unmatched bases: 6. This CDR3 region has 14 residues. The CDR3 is CASSSIQGVYGYTF. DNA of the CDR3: TGTGCCAGCAGCTCGATCCAGGGGGTCTATGGCTACACCTTC.

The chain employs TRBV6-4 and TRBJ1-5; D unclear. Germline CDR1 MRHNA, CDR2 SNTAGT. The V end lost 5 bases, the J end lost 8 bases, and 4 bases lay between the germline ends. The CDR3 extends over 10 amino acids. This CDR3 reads CASSPKPQHF. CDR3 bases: TGTGCCAGCAGTCCGAAGCCCCAGCATTTT.

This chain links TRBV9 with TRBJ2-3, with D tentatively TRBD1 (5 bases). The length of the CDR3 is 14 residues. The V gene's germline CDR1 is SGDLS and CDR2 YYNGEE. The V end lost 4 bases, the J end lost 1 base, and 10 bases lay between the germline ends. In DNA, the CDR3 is TGTGCCAGCAGCAGAACGACAGGCACAGATACGCAGTATTTT. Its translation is CASSRTTGTDTQYF.

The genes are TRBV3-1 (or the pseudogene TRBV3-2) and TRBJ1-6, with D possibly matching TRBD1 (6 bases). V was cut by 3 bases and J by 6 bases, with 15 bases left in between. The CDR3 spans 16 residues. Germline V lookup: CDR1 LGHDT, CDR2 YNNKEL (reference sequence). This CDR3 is CASSQSKQGLNSPLHF. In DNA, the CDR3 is TGTGCCAGCAGCCAGAGTAAACAGGGTCTTAATTCACCCCTCCACTTT.

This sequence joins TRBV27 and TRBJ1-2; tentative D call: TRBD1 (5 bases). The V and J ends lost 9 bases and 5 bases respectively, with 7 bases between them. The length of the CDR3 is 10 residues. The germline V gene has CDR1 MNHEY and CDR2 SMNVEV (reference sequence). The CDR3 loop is CARRGYGYTF. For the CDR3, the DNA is TGTGCCAGACGGGGGTATGGCTACACCTTC.